These 6 T cell receptor beta chains share one sample of origin, sequenced in a study of response to subunit inactivated influenza vaccine (dated by TCRdb to the late 2010s). The library was produced with RT-PCR. Sequenced using an Illumina HiSeq 2500. Using fastp at Q25 and MiXCR, TCRdb reprocessed the public reads and kept productive beta chains. Each CDR3 protein gets just one entry, which takes the most common genes and DNA from the rows behind it. This sample gives a few hundred thousand distinct CDR3 sequences in total; around 11% of them show up just once. The ten largest clones take up roughly 11% of the sample. The same specimen was also included in a second study, on T cells expressing NK-cell markers. The second publication reports: 5'RACE template switching, by which a universal primer site and unique molecular identifiers were added, was used to make TCR beta cDNA libraries.

The starting material was PBMCs from blood, obtained on the day of vaccination. These receptors were taken from a man aged 50-60 years who received an inactivated influenza vaccine. Donor details come from another sample of the same person, matched by shared clones.

The chain employs TRBV20-1 and TRBJ2-2; TRBD2 agrees at 12 bases. Per germline, CDR1 DFQATT and CDR2 SNEGSKA (reference sequence). The CDR3 contains 14 residues. V lost 6 bases and J lost 5; bases outside the gene matches: 4. The CDR3: CSASLAGGTGELFF. The CDR3, as DNA: TGCAGTGCCTCACTAGCGGGAGGTACCGGGGAGCTGTTTTTT.

V gene TRBV2 combines with J gene TRBJ2-7; TRBD1 matches 8 bases. Germline V CDR1 and CDR2: SNHLY, FYNNEI. The CDR3 has 14 amino acids. J was trimmed by 5 bases and V by 6 bases; bases with no gene match: 9. CDR3 bases: TGTGCCAGCAGACCCACCCCGGACAGGGACGAGCAGTACTTC. This translates into CASRPTPDRDEQYF. The whole variable domain, remainder taken from reference TRBV2 and TRBJ2-7, is EPEVTQTPSHQVTQMGQEVILRCVPISNHLYFYWYRQILGQKVEFLVSFYNNEISEKSEIFDDQFSVERPDGSNFTLKIRSTKLEDSAMYFCASRPTPDRDEQYFGPGTRLTVT.

A note on this clonotype: The junction departs from germline at one end; a sequencing error may be responsible. V usage is TRBV6-1 and J usage is TRBJ2-1; D is unresolved. The CDR3 spans 14 residues. Germline V gene data show CDR1 as MNHNS and CDR2 as SASEGT. For the CDR3, the DNA is TGTGCCAGCAGTGAAATCGGTTCCTACAGTGAGCAGTTCTTC. It codes for CASSEIGSYSEQFF.

The CDR3 loop reads CASSLIAGSAGDTQYF. Here the CDR3 DNA reads TGTGCCAGCAGCTTAATAGCTGGTTCGGCAGGTGATACGCAGTATTTT. The chain links TRBV7-2 to TRBJ2-3, with D unclear. Trimming stripped 2 bases from V and 6 bases from J, with 18 bases between. This CDR3 has 16 amino acids. Germline V gene lookup returns CDR1 SGHTA and CDR2 FQGNSA.

This clonotype was seen a handful of times. CDR3: CSARRREAGTGELFF. For the CDR3, the DNA is TGCAGTGCTAGACGGCGGGAGGCGGGCACCGGGGAGCTGTTTTTT. V is TRBV20-1 and J is TRBJ2-2; 8 bases fit TRBD2. Germline CDR1 and CDR2: DFQATT and SNEGSKA (reference sequence). The CDR3 extends over 15 amino acids. Trimming cost V 2 bases and J 4 bases; bases outside gene matches: 6.

This clonotype showed up just a few times. This sequence joins TRBV4-1 and TRBJ1-2, with D perhaps TRBD1 (6 bases). This CDR3 region has 15 residues. Trimming removed 3 bases at V and 3 bases at J, with 14 bases between. Germline assignment: CDR1 MGHRA and CDR2 YSYEKL. The CDR3 nucleotides read TGCGCCAGCAGCCAGGGAGGCGGGGGCTACTATGGCTACACCTTC. Translated: CASSQGGGGYYGYTF.